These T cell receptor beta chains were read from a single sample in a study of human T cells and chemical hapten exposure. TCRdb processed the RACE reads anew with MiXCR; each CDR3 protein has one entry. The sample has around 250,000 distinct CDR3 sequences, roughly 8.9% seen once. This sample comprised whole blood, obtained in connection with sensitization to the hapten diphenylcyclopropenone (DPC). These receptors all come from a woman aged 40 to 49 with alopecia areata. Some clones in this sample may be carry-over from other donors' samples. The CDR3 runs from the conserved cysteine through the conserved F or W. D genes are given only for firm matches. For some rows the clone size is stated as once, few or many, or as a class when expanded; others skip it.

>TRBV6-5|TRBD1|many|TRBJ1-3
CASRDRGPGNTIYF
TGTGCCAGCAGGGACAGGGGGCCCGGAAACACCATATATTTT
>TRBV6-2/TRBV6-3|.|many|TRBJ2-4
CASSYDWGKNIQYF
TGTGCCAGCAGTTACGACTGGGGCAAAAACATTCAGTACTTC
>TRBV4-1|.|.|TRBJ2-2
CASSARNTGELFF
TGCGCCAGCAGCGCTCGGAACACCGGGGAGCTGTTTTTT
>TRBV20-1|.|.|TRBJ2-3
CSAGDRIPDTQYF
TGCAGTGCCGGAGACAGGATCCCAGATACGCAGTATTTT
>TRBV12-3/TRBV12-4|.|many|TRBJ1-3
CASSLLGISGNTIYF
TGTGCCAGCAGTTTACTGGGGATTTCTGGAAACACCATATATTTT
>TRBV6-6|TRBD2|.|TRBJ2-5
CASSTRLAGQETQYF
TGTGCCAGCAGTACAAGACTAGCGGGGCAAGAGACCCAGTACTTC
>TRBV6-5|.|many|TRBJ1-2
CASSYSGTAAGGYTF
TGTGCCAGCAGTTACTCCGGGACCGCGGCCGGAGGCTACACCTTC
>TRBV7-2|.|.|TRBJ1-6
CASSLGARGFNNSPLHF
TGTGCCAGCAGCTTAGGTGCCAGGGGTTTCAATAATTCACCCCTCCACTTT
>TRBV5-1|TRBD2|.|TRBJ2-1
CASSTGTSGSKDEQFF
TGCGCCAGCAGCACCGGGACTAGCGGGAGTAAGGATGAGCAGTTCTTC
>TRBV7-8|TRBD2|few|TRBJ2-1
CASSSILAGGLYEQFF
TGTGCCAGCAGCTCTATTCTAGCGGGAGGGTTGTATGAGCAGTTCTTC
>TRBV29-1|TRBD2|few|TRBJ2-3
CSVSGLAGFFDTQYF
TGCAGCGTGTCCGGACTAGCGGGATTTTTTGATACGCAGTATTTT
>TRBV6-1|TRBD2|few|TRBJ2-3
CASSEWFAGASTDTQYF
TGTGCCAGCAGTGAATGGTTCGCGGGAGCGAGCACAGATACGCAGTATTTT
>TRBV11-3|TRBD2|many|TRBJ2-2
CASSRRESGELFF
TGTGCCAGCAGCAGGCGGGAGTCCGGGGAGCTGTTTTTT
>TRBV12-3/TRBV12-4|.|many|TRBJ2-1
CASSSLGNEQFF
TGTGCCAGCAGTTCTCTGGGAAATGAGCAGTTCTTC
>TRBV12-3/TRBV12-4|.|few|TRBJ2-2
CASSLTRLGTFNTGELFF
TGTGCCAGCAGTTTAACCCGCCTAGGGACTTTTAACACCGGGGAGCTGTTTTTT
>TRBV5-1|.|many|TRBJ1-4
CASRHSPGEPEKLFF
TGCGCCAGCAGACACTCCCCGGGGGAGCCTGAAAAACTGTTTTTT
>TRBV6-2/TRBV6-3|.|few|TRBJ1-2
CASTVFPQGMDYTF
TGTGCCAGCACCGTTTTTCCCCAGGGAATGGACTACACCTTC
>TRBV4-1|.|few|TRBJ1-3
CASSQERGSSGNTIYF
TGCGCCAGCAGCCAAGAAAGGGGGAGCTCTGGAAACACCATATATTTT
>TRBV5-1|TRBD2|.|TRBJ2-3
CASSLIGTSGSTDTQYF
TGCGCCAGCAGCTTGATTGGGACTAGCGGGAGCACAGATACGCAGTATTTT
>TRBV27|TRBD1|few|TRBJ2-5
CASSLSRGGRETQYF
TGTGCCAGCAGTTTATCCAGAGGGGGCAGGGAGACCCAGTACTTC
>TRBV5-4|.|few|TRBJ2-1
CASSIPESSYNEQFF
TGTGCCAGCAGCATACCAGAAAGCTCCTACAATGAGCAGTTCTTC
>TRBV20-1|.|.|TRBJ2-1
CSASGPEAFLSNEQFF
TGCAGTGCTAGCGGGCCCGAGGCCTTTCTCTCAAATGAGCAGTTCTTC
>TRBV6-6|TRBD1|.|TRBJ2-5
CASSSGRGLFQETQYF
TGTGCCAGCAGTTCGGGCAGGGGGCTATTTCAAGAGACCCAGTACTTC
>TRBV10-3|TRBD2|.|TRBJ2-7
CAIGTSGRSRNEQYF
TGTGCCATCGGGACTAGCGGCCGGAGTCGAAACGAGCAGTACTTC
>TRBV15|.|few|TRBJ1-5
CATSRDVRNQPQHF
TGTGCCACCAGCAGAGATGTAAGGAATCAGCCCCAGCATTTT
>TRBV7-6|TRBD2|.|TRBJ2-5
CASSLVGTIQETQYF
TGTGCCAGCAGCTTAGTGGGGACTATTCAAGAGACCCAGTACTTC
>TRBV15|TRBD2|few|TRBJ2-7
CATSGKRETYEQYF
TGTGCCACCAGCGGGAAGCGGGAGACCTACGAGCAGTACTTC
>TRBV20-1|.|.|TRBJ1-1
CSARGPVHGSPNTEAFF
TGCAGTGCTAGAGGCCCAGTCCATGGCAGCCCGAACACTGAAGCTTTCTTT
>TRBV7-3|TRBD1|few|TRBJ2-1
CASSRQGGNNEQFF
TGTGCCAGCAGCCGACAGGGGGGCAACAATGAGCAGTTCTTC
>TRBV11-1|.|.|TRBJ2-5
CASSLGGTLGETQYF
TGTGCCAGCAGCTTAGGCGGGACTCTCGGAGAGACCCAGTACTTC
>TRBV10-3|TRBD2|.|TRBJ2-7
CAISPGLAAYEQYF
TGTGCCATCAGTCCGGGACTAGCGGCCTACGAGCAGTACTTC
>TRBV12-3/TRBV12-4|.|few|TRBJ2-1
CASTNGGEQFF
TGTGCCAGCACGAACGGCGGCGAGCAGTTCTTC
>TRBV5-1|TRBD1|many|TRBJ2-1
CASSLGQGNNEQFF
TGCGCCAGCAGCTTAGGACAGGGTAACAATGAGCAGTTCTTC
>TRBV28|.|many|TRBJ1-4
CASGVRKLFF
TGTGCCAGCGGGGTTAGAAAACTGTTTTTT
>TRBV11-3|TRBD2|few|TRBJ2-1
CASSPTSVDYNEQFF
TGTGCCAGCAGCCCAACTAGCGTCGATTACAATGAGCAGTTCTTC
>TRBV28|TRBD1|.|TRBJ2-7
CASSTSGTGAVDEQYF
TGTGCCAGCAGTACCTCCGGGACAGGGGCGGTTGACGAGCAGTACTTC
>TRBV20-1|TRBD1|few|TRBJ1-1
CSASEQGAWTEAFF
TGCAGTGCTAGTGAACAGGGGGCTTGGACTGAAGCTTTCTTT
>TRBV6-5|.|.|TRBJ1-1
CASSPGKTNTEAFF
TGTGCCAGCAGTCCGGGGAAAACGAACACTGAAGCTTTCTTT
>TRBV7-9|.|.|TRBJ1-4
CASSLRVLNEKLFF
TGTGCCAGCAGCTTAAGGGTCCTTAATGAAAAACTGTTTTTT
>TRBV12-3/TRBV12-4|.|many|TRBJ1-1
CASRREANTEAFF
TGTGCCAGCAGGAGGGAGGCGAACACTGAAGCTTTCTTT
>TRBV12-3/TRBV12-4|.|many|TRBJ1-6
CASSLRRNSPLHF
TGTGCCAGCAGTTTAAGAAGGAATTCACCCCTCCACTTT
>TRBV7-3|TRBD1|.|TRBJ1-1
CASSLNGDSHTEAFF
TGTGCCAGCAGCTTAAATGGGGACAGCCACACTGAAGCTTTCTTT
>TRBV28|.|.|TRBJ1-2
CASSLGLDGYTF
TGTGCCAGCAGTTTGGGGCTGGATGGCTACACCTTC